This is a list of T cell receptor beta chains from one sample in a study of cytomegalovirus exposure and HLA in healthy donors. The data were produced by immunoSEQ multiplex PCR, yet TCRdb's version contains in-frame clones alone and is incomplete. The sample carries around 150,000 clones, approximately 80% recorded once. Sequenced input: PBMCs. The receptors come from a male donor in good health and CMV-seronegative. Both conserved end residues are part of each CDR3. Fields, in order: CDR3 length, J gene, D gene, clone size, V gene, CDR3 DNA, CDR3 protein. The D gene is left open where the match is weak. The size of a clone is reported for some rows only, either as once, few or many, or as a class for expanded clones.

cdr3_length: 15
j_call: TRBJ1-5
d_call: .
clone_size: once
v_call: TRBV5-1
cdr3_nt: TGCGCCAGCAGCTCGGGGGGTCTAGAAAATCAGCCCCAGCATTTT
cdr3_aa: CASSSGGLENQPQHF

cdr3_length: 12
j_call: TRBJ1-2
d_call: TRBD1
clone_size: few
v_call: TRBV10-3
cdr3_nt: TGTGCCACGACAGGGGCTAACTATGGCTACACCTTC
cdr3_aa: CATTGANYGYTF

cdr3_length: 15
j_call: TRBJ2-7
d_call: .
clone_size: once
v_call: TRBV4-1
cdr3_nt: TGCGCCAGCAGCCTATTTAAGGGTCGGGATTACGAGCAGTACTTC
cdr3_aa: CASSLFKGRDYEQYF

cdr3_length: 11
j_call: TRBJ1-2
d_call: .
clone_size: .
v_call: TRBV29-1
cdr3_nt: TGCAGCGTTGTATCTAACTATGGCTACACCTTC
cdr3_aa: CSVVSNYGYTF

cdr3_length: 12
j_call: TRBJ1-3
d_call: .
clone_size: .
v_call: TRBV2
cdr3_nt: TGTGCCAGCATAAGCGGTGGAAACACCATATATTTT
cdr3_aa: CASISGGNTIYF

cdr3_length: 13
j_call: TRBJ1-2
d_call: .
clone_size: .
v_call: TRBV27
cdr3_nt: TGTGCCAGCTCCCGGGACGGGGGCTATGGCTACACCTTC
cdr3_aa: CASSRDGGYGYTF

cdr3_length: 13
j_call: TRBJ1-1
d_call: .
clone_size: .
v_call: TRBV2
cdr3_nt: TGTGCCAGCAGGTACACAGCGAACACTGAAGCTTTCTTT
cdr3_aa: CASRYTANTEAFF

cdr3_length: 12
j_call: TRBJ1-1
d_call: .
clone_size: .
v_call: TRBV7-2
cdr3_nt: TGTGCCAGCAGCTTTCGGAACACTGAAGCTTTCTTT
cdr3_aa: CASSFRNTEAFF

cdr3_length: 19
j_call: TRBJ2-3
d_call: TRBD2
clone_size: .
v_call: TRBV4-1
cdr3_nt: TGCGCCAGCAGCGAAGGTGTAGCGGGGGGTATCGGAGGCACAGATACGCAGTATTTT
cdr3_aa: CASSEGVAGGIGGTDTQYF

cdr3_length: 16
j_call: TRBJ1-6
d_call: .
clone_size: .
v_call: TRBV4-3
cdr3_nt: TGCGCCAGCAGCCAGGATGGACTTCACTCCAATTCACCCCTCCACTTT
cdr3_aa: CASSQDGLHSNSPLHF

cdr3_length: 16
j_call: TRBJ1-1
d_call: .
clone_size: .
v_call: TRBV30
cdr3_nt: TGTGCCTGGAGTGTCGGGGGTAGGGATTTATGGACTGAAGCTTTCTTT
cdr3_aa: CAWSVGGRDLWTEAFF

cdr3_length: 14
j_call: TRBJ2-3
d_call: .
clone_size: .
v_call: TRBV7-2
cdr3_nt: TGTGCCAGCAGCTTCATTTTAGTGTCAGATACGCAGTATTTT
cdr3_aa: CASSFILVSDTQYF

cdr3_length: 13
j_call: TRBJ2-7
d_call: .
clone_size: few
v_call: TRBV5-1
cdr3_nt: TGCGCCAGCAGAGAGGGCCTGACCTACGAGCAGTACTTC
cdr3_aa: CASREGLTYEQYF